The rows below give T cell receptor beta chains drawn from one sample of a study of T cell responses to AZD1222 COVID-19 vaccine. Produced via immunoSEQ multiplex PCR; TCRdb's table is partial and in-frame only. The top ten hold less than 2.5% of the sample, which has about 110,000 clones, approximately 96% seen once. This sample comprised peripheral blood, obtained on day 0 of AZD1222 vaccination. These receptors were collected from an adult in good health. The CDR3 runs from the conserved cysteine through the conserved F or W. Some rows have no size entry. The others give once, few or many, or a class for an expanded clone.

CDR3 protein: CACRQSNEKLFF
V gene: TRBV30
J gene: TRBJ1-4
clone size: NA

CDR3 protein: CASSSTGTGSPLHF
V gene: TRBV6-6
J gene: TRBJ1-6
clone size: NA

CDR3 protein: CASSEGFLGYTF
V gene: TRBV2
J gene: TRBJ1-2
clone size: NA

CDR3 protein: CASSAARDGNTGELFF
V gene: TRBV5-4
J gene: TRBJ2-2
clone size: NA

CDR3 protein: CASSLGEGWTGNTIYF
V gene: TRBV28
J gene: TRBJ1-3
clone size: NA

CDR3 protein: CASSRTGADYGYTF
V gene: TRBV18
J gene: TRBJ1-2
clone size: NA

CDR3 protein: CASSLVGQGGGEQFF
V gene: TRBV5-1
J gene: TRBJ2-1
clone size: NA

CDR3 protein: CASRRQSDGNTIYF
V gene: TRBV10-1
J gene: TRBJ1-3
clone size: NA

CDR3 protein: CATSAFSGELFF
V gene: TRBV24-1
J gene: TRBJ2-2
clone size: NA

CDR3 protein: CASSLFPRTGELFF
V gene: TRBV7-3
J gene: TRBJ2-2
clone size: NA

CDR3 protein: CASSPGAGYTF
V gene: TRBV12-3/TRBV12-4
J gene: TRBJ1-2
clone size: NA

CDR3 protein: CASSFLGTSGSAYNEQFF
V gene: TRBV5-1
J gene: TRBJ2-1
clone size: NA

CDR3 protein: CASSLPGNTEAFF
V gene: TRBV28
J gene: TRBJ1-1
clone size: NA

CDR3 protein: CASSQEADPHEQFF
V gene: TRBV4-1
J gene: TRBJ2-1
clone size: NA

CDR3 protein: CASSIDHTGELFF
V gene: TRBV19
J gene: TRBJ2-2
clone size: NA

CDR3 protein: CATSRTDRENSPLHF
V gene: TRBV15
J gene: TRBJ1-6
clone size: NA

CDR3 protein: CSVEDQTGEAFF
V gene: TRBV29-1
J gene: TRBJ1-1
clone size: NA

CDR3 protein: CASSLVVGGKNIQYF
V gene: TRBV5-4
J gene: TRBJ2-4
clone size: NA

CDR3 protein: CASSPGTVPSYEQYF
V gene: TRBV11-3
J gene: TRBJ2-7
clone size: NA

CDR3 protein: CASSATGTWSQPQHF
V gene: TRBV19
J gene: TRBJ1-5
clone size: once

CDR3 protein: CATSSFQETQYF
V gene: TRBV15
J gene: TRBJ2-5
clone size: NA

CDR3 protein: CASSPARVVEKLFF
V gene: TRBV6-6
J gene: TRBJ1-4
clone size: NA

CDR3 protein: CAWSVSGAHSPLHF
V gene: TRBV30
J gene: TRBJ1-6
clone size: NA

CDR3 protein: CASSLGGPSYNEQFF
V gene: TRBV7-8
J gene: TRBJ2-1
clone size: NA

CDR3 protein: CASSDLTSGSTDTQYF
V gene: TRBV6-4
J gene: TRBJ2-3
clone size: NA

CDR3 protein: CASSFQARASGNYEQYF
V gene: TRBV28
J gene: TRBJ2-7
clone size: NA

CDR3 protein: CASSLRTTPYGYTF
V gene: TRBV7-2
J gene: TRBJ1-2
clone size: NA

CDR3 protein: CASSQGRDNYGYTF
V gene: TRBV4-1
J gene: TRBJ1-2
clone size: NA

CDR3 protein: CASSSQKYRDNEQFF
V gene: TRBV7-9
J gene: TRBJ2-1
clone size: NA

CDR3 protein: CASSHPSSTGGRNEQFF
V gene: TRBV4-1
J gene: TRBJ2-1
clone size: NA

CDR3 protein: CASSWDLKETQYF
V gene: TRBV5-1
J gene: TRBJ2-5
clone size: NA

CDR3 protein: CASSSGSTDTQYF
V gene: TRBV5-1
J gene: TRBJ2-3
clone size: NA

CDR3 protein: CASRTSGYNEQFF
V gene: TRBV6-5
J gene: TRBJ2-1
clone size: NA

CDR3 protein: CASSPLGRGQDNEQFF
V gene: TRBV19
J gene: TRBJ2-1
clone size: NA

CDR3 protein: CASSSTGTETQYF
V gene: TRBV18
J gene: TRBJ2-5
clone size: NA

CDR3 protein: CASSVGLAGPGIDTQYF
V gene: TRBV9
J gene: TRBJ2-3
clone size: NA

CDR3 protein: CASSPGLWDIQYF
V gene: TRBV18
J gene: TRBJ2-4
clone size: NA

CDR3 protein: CASGLAGPYEQYF
V gene: TRBV27
J gene: TRBJ2-7
clone size: NA

CDR3 protein: CASSLTGGNQPQHF
V gene: TRBV27
J gene: TRBJ1-5
clone size: NA

CDR3 protein: CASRPERGGGTEAFF
V gene: TRBV19
J gene: TRBJ1-1
clone size: NA

CDR3 protein: CAWSPDTASQETQYF
V gene: TRBV30
J gene: TRBJ2-5
clone size: NA

CDR3 protein: CASSRRGGLTDTQYF
V gene: TRBV18
J gene: TRBJ2-3
clone size: NA

CDR3 protein: CASSPIARDRPYEQYF
V gene: TRBV7-6
J gene: TRBJ2-7
clone size: NA

CDR3 protein: CATRGINTEAFF
V gene: TRBV10-3
J gene: TRBJ1-1
clone size: NA

CDR3 protein: CASSYNPSGIYNEQFF
V gene: TRBV6-2/TRBV6-3
J gene: TRBJ2-1
clone size: once

CDR3 protein: CASSLNRDRGLPSSGNTIYF
V gene: TRBV6-6
J gene: TRBJ1-3
clone size: NA

CDR3 protein: CASSQPSREPYGYTF
V gene: TRBV4-1
J gene: TRBJ1-2
clone size: NA

CDR3 protein: CASSVDQYPTDTQYF
V gene: TRBV9
J gene: TRBJ2-3
clone size: NA

CDR3 protein: CAGRTGTEAFF
V gene: TRBV19
J gene: TRBJ1-1
clone size: NA

CDR3 protein: CASSEHRNTEAFF
V gene: TRBV16
J gene: TRBJ1-1
clone size: NA